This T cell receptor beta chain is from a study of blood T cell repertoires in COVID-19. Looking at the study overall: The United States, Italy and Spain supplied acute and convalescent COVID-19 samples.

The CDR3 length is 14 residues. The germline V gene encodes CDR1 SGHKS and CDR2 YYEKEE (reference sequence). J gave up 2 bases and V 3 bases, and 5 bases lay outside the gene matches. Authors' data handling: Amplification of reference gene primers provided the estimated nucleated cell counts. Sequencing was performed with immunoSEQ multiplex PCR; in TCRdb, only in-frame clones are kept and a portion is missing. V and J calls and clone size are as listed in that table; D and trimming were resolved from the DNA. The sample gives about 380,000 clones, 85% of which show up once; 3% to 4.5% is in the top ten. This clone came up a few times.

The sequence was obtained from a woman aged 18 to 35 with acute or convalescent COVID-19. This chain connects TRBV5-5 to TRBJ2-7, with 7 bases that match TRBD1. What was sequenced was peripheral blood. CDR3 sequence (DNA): TGTGCCAGCAGCTACTGGGACAGCACCTACGAGCAGTACTTC. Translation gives CASSYWDSTYEQYF.